The next 31 T cell receptor beta chains were all read from a single sample in a study of early T cells in non-severe SARS-CoV-2 infection. One entry per CDR3 protein results from TCRdb running MiXCR on the 5' RACE reads. The data show 25,000 to 35,000 distinct CDR3 sequences, about 7% seen once. Sequencing used whole blood. The receptors derive from an adult who was a healthcare worker with PCR-confirmed SARS-CoV-2 infection or an uninfected control (not recorded which).

This sequence joins TRBV9 and TRBJ2-1; 9 positions agree with TRBD1. With 0 bases clipped from V and 9 bases from J, the junction kept 16 bases outside the gene matches. Germline CDR1 and CDR2: SGDLS and YYNGEE. CDR3 length: 18 residues. The CDR3 region is CASSVAGQGISSLGEQFF. The CDR3 DNA sequence: TGTGCCAGCAGCGTAGCCGGACAGGGGATATCGTCTTTGGGTGAGCAGTTCTTC.

The chain joins TRBV12-3 or TRBV12-4 to TRBJ2-6; 8 bases align to TRBD1. The J segment lost 0 bases and the V segment lost 7 bases, leaving 5 bases of the junction unmatched. This CDR3 comprises 16 residues. The CDR3: CASTTGGYSGANVLTF. Written as DNA, the CDR3 is TGTGCCAGCACCACAGGGGGATACTCTGGGGCCAACGTCCTGACTTTC.

This clonotype came up many times. The chain combines TRBV27 with TRBJ2-3, with D perhaps TRBD1 or TRBD2 (5 bases each). Looked up from germline, CDR1 is MNHEY and CDR2 is SMNVEV (reference sequence). There are 17 residues in the CDR3. V was cut by 2 bases and J by 0 bases, with 15 bases left in between. This chain's CDR3 is CASSLLGVGPSTDTQYF. CDR3 DNA: TGTGCCAGCAGTTTACTCGGGGTGGGACCGAGCACAGATACGCAGTATTTT.

This clonotype was found many times. This rearrangement joins TRBV12-3 or TRBV12-4 to TRBJ2-3; D possibly corresponds to TRBD2 (5 bases). The CDR3 is 12 amino acids. With 6 bases removed from V and 5 bases from J, the gap between germline ends came to 9 bases. DNA of the CDR3: TGTGCCAGCAGACCCGGAGGAGATACGCAGTATTTT. It specifies CASRPGGDTQYF.

In its sample, this clonotype was seen many times. J is TRBJ1-1 and V is TRBV11-2; a weak D match, TRBD1 (6 bases). With 2 bases removed from V and 0 bases from J, the gap between germline ends came to 7 bases. The CDR3 is made up of 14 amino acids. Germline V gene lookup returns CDR1 SGHAT and CDR2 FQNNGV. CDR3 residues: CASSLRTVNTEAFF. As DNA, the CDR3 is TGTGCCAGCAGCTTAAGGACAGTGAACACTGAAGCTTTCTTT.

This clonotype was picked up many times. This rearrangement joins TRBV12-3 or TRBV12-4 to TRBJ1-5, with a tentative D call TRBD1 (5 bases). Deletions cut 3 bases from V and 4 bases from J, with 7 bases between. The CDR3 totals 13 residues. CDR3 loop: CASSFSGNQPQHF. CDR3 bases: TGTGCCAGCAGTTTTTCAGGGAATCAGCCCCAGCATTTT.

The CDR3 loop is CASSQDLGSRGYGYTF. The CDR3 coding sequence is TGCGCCAGCAGCCAAGACTTAGGGAGCAGGGGCTATGGCTACACCTTC. The chain couples TRBV4-1 to TRBJ1-2; tentative D call: TRBD1 (6 bases). The CDR3 runs 16 residues. V lost 0 bases to trimming and J lost 4 bases, with 15 bases between them. Germline V lookup: CDR1 MGHRA, CDR2 YSYEKL.

This clonotype is medium-sized within its sample. The genes are TRBV27 and TRBJ1-6, with unresolved D. V was clipped by 0 bases and J by 7 bases, with 4 bases between them. The CDR3 runs to 13 residues. From germline, CDR1 is MNHEY and CDR2 SMNVEV (reference sequence). The chain's CDR3 is CASSLSENSPLHF. For the CDR3, the DNA is TGTGCCAGCAGTTTATCGGAGAATTCACCCCTCCACTTT.

This clonotype was seen ten or more times. This rearrangement joins TRBV7-2 to TRBJ2-3; D could derive from TRBD1 or TRBD2 (5 bases each). From germline, CDR1 is SGHTA and CDR2 FQGNSA. V dropped 1 base and J dropped 3 bases, with 5 bases sitting between them. The CDR3 has 13 residues. CDR3 DNA: TGTGCCAGCAGCTTAGGGGGGACAGATACGCAGTATTTT. Its translation: CASSLGGTDTQYF. Looking up the rest from reference TRBV7-2 and TRBJ2-3 gives the full variable domain: GAGVSQSPSNKVTEKGKDVELRCDPISGHTALYWYRQSLGQGLEFLIYFQGNSAPDKSGLPSDRFSAERTGGSVSTLTIQRTQQEDSAVYLCASSLGGTDTQYFGPGTRLTVL.

About this clonotype: The junction departs from the called germline gene at one end, perhaps through a read error. The chain is built from TRBV13 and TRBJ2-1; 9 bases align to TRBD1. From germline, CDR1 is PRHDT and CDR2 FYEKMQ (reference sequence). The CDR3 spans 15 residues. The CDR3 loop reads CVSSLEGTGYREQFF. In nucleotides, the CDR3 is TGTGTCAGCAGCTTAGAGGGGACAGGGTATCGGGAGCAGTTCTTC.

The chain employs TRBV28 and TRBJ2-7, with a tentative D call TRBD2 (5 bases). This CDR3 comprises 15 residues. Trimming took 4 bases from V and 3 from J, leaving 16 bases between them. The germline gives CDR1 MDHEN, CDR2 SYDVKM. The CDR3 DNA sequence: TGTGCCAGCAGTTCCCCCCCCTCGGAGGTCTACGAGCAGTACTTC. The encoded protein is CASSSPPSEVYEQYF.

The chain combines TRBV14 with TRBJ2-1, with a weak D call TRBD2 (5 bases). The germline V and J ends were trimmed by 4 bases and 7 bases, with 20 bases remaining between them. The CDR3 spans 16 residues. Germline V CDR1 and CDR2: SGHDN, FVKESK. CDR3 DNA sequence: TGTGCCAGCAGCCTCCGGACTGATAGTGGTATGAATGAGCAGTTCTTC. It translates to CASSLRTDSGMNEQFF.

This clonotype was detected ten times or more. V and J are TRBV11-2 and TRBJ2-7; 8 positions agree with TRBD1. CDR1 is SGHAT, CDR2 FQNNGV, per germline. V dropped 5 bases and J dropped 3; count of bases not matched to a gene: 6. The CDR3 contains 14 residues. CDR3 region: CASSPGQDFYEQYF. The CDR3 region has the DNA TGTGCCAGCAGCCCGGGACAGGACTTCTACGAGCAGTACTTC.

This rearrangement joins TRBV5-1 to TRBJ1-1, with 10 bases lining up with TRBD1. V shed 0 bases, J shed 5 bases, and the junction held 7 bases outside the gene matches. The germline CDR1 and CDR2 sequences are SGHRS and YFSETQ. The CDR3 length is 16 residues. The CDR3 here is CASSLGQGAAGTEAFF. DNA for the CDR3: TGCGCCAGCAGCTTGGGACAGGGGGCGGCGGGGACTGAAGCTTTCTTT. The full variable domain, rest sourced from reference TRBV5-1 and TRBJ1-1, is KAGVTQTPRYLIKTRGQQVTLSCSPISGHRSVSWYQQTPGQGLQFLFEYFSETQRNKGNFPGRFSGRQFSNSRSEMNVSTLELGDSALYLCASSLGQGAAGTEAFFGQGTRLTVV.

This clonotype was observed at least ten times. The chain employs TRBV2 and TRBJ2-3; TRBD2 matches 10 bases. Germline V lookup: CDR1 SNHLY, CDR2 FYNNEI. With 3 bases clipped from V and 6 bases from J, the junction kept 6 bases outside the gene matches. The length of the CDR3 is 15 residues. DNA of the CDR3: TGTGCCAGCAGTGACGCTAGCGGGAGACCCGATACGCAGTATTTT. Translation: CASSDASGRPDTQYF.

V is TRBV12-3 or TRBV12-4 and J is TRBJ2-6; 7 nucleotides agree with TRBD1. V dropped 6 bases and J dropped 0; count of bases not matched to a gene: 8. CDR3 length equals 17 residues. The DNA of the CDR3 is TGTGCCAGCAGCCCGGGACAGTCCAACTCTGGGGCCAACGTCCTGACTTTC. This encodes CASSPGQSNSGANVLTF.

V and J are TRBV5-8 and TRBJ2-3; D not resolved. The V gene's germline CDR1 is SGHTS and CDR2 YDEGEE. Trimming took off 0 bases at V and 0 bases at J, with 17 bases between the two ends. This CDR3 is built from 18 residues. In DNA form, the CDR3 reads TGTGCCAGCAGCTTGGTCTTCCCCCTCGACTCTAGCACAGATACGCAGTATTTT. It is translated as CASSLVFPLDSSTDTQYF.

This sequence joins TRBV28 and TRBJ2-7, with a possible D match to TRBD2 (5 bases). The germline V and J ends were trimmed by 4 bases and 3 bases, with 16 bases remaining between them. The CDR3 totals 15 residues. Germline V CDR1 and CDR2: MDHEN, SYDVKM. CDR3 DNA sequence: TGTGCCAGCAGTTCGTTGAGGCGGAGGAGCTACGAGCAGTACTTC. Protein sequence: CASSSLRRRSYEQYF. The variable domain in full, with the rest retrieved from reference TRBV28 and TRBJ2-7, is DVKVTQSSRYLVKRTGEKVFLECVQDMDHENMFWYRQDPGLGLRLIYFSYDVKMKEKGDIPEGYSVSREKKERFSLILESASTNQTSMYLCASSSLRRRSYEQYFGPGTRLTVT.

This clonotype was counted a few times. The chain employs TRBV5-1 and TRBJ2-7; D is possibly TRBD1 (6 bases). The CDR3 has 15 residues. Germline CDR1 and CDR2: SGHRS and YFSETQ. Trimming shortened V by 4 bases and J by 0 bases, and 14 bases separated the two germline ends. For the CDR3, the DNA is TGCGCCAGCAGCCTAATAGGACAGAGCTCCTACGAGCAGTACTTC. Protein sequence: CASSLIGQSSYEQYF.

This clonotype was observed at least ten times. This chain uses TRBV29-1 with TRBJ2-2, with D tentatively TRBD1 or TRBD2 (6 bases each). The CDR3 runs to 12 residues. Germline V gene data show CDR1 as SQVTM and CDR2 as ANQGSEA. The ends were cut back, 4 bases at V and 5 bases at J, with 8 bases in the middle. For the CDR3, the DNA is TGCAGCGTTGGAGGGGGGACCGGGGAGCTGTTTTTT. Translating gives CSVGGGTGELFF.

This clonotype was recorded at least ten times. V gene TRBV3-1 combines with J gene TRBJ2-3, with 9 bases fitting TRBD2. The CDR3 has 17 amino acids. CDR1 LGHDT and CDR2 YNNKEL come from the germline V gene (reference sequence). Trimming cost V 0 bases and J 4 bases; bases outside gene matches: 8. The chain's CDR3 is CASSQDNKREVSDTQYF. The CDR3, as DNA: TGTGCCAGCAGCCAAGATAATAAGCGGGAGGTCTCAGATACGCAGTATTTT.

This chain connects TRBV7-9 to TRBJ1-6, with 7 positions matching TRBD1. Trimming took 10 bases from V and 7 from J; bases not matched to a gene: 7. The CDR3 runs 13 residues. Germline V gives CDR1 SEHNR, CDR2 FQNEAQ (reference sequence). Here the CDR3 DNA reads TGTGCCATAGATGGGACAGTCAATTCACCCCTCCACTTT. This translates into CAIDGTVNSPLHF.

At least ten counts were recorded for this clonotype. The rearrangement uses TRBV4-2 and TRBJ2-1, with D unresolved. The CDR3 has 16 amino acids. CDR1 is LGHNA and CDR2 is YNFKEQ in the germline V gene. Trimming removed 0 bases at V and 3 bases at J, with 12 bases between. CDR3 coding DNA: TGTGCCAGCAGCCAAGAAACACCCCGGTTCTACAATGAGCAGTTCTTC. This sequence encodes CASSQETPRFYNEQFF.

Worth noting for this clonotype: Possible read error: a much larger clone is one base away. The V and J genes are TRBV6-6 and TRBJ2-3, with 7 positions matching TRBD2. The ends lost 0 bases at V and 5 bases at J; junction bases unmatched: 8. This CDR3 has 16 amino acids. CDR1 and CDR2 (germline): MNHNY, SVGAGI (reference sequence). DNA of the CDR3: TGTGCCAGCAGTTACTCCTTTCGGGAGGTCATAGATACGCAGTATTTT. Encoded protein: CASSYSFREVIDTQYF.

In this sample, this clonotype turned up many times. The chain has TRBV9 and TRBJ2-7; D gene unclear. The V end was cut by 0 bases, the J end by 6 bases, with 10 bases between. The CDR3 contains 13 residues. From germline, CDR1 is SGDLS and CDR2 YYNGEE. In DNA form, the CDR3 reads TGTGCCAGCAGCGTAGGGTTCCTAGGCGAGCAGTACTTC. Protein sequence: CASSVGFLGEQYF.

The gene calls are TRBV3-1 and TRBJ1-2; D gene ambiguous. Germline V gives CDR1 LGHDT, CDR2 YNNKEL (reference sequence). This CDR3 region has 15 residues. V was clipped by 0 bases and J by 4 bases, with 12 bases between them. The CDR3 nucleotides are TGTGCCAGCAGCCAAGAGGTTGGCACAGCCTATGGCTACACCTTC. Protein product: CASSQEVGTAYGYTF.

This clonotype has ten or more counts. V is TRBV5-1 and J is TRBJ1-2, with TRBD1 identical over 9 bases. The germline V gene has CDR1 SGHRS and CDR2 YFSETQ. The V and J ends lost 3 bases and 4 bases, in that order; junction bases with no gene match: 4. The CDR3 length is 14 residues. The CDR3 sequence is CASSSVTGGYGYTF. CDR3 DNA sequence: TGCGCCAGCAGCTCGGTGACAGGGGGCTATGGCTACACCTTC.

In this sample, this clonotype turned up many times. This chain uses TRBV12-3 or TRBV12-4 with TRBJ2-2, with D perhaps TRBD2 (6 bases). Trimming took off 5 bases at V and 5 bases at J, with 12 bases between the two ends. The CDR3 totals 14 residues. CDR3 protein: CASSRTAGTGELFF. The CDR3 coding sequence is TGTGCCAGCAGTAGAACGGCGGGGACCGGGGAGCTGTTTTTT.

This clonotype was seen at least ten times. The chain uses TRBV20-1 and TRBJ2-7; TRBD2 matches at 10 bases. CDR1 and CDR2 from the germline V gene are DFQATT and SNEGSKA (reference sequence). CDR3 length: 14 residues. The junction had 4 bases not matched to a gene; V was cut back by 3 bases and J by 2 bases. Written as DNA, the CDR3 is TGCAGTGCTAGTAGGACTAGCGGCACCTACGAGCAGTACTTC. Amino acids: CSASRTSGTYEQYF.

The table lists this clonotype with many counts. This chain uses TRBV7-6 with TRBJ2-1; D is perhaps TRBD2 (6 bases). This CDR3 has 14 amino acids. In germline, CDR1 is SGHVS, CDR2 FNYEAQ. Trimming pared 5 bases from V and 9 bases from J, leaving 17 bases between. The CDR3 DNA sequence: TGTGCCAGCAGCCCGCTTGGAGGGAGTGGTGAGCAGTTCTTC. Translating gives CASSPLGGSGEQFF.

The sample holds many counts of this clonotype. The chain is built from TRBV5-5 and TRBJ2-7; tentatively, D is TRBD2 (6 bases). Trimming took 0 bases from V and 6 from J, leaving 16 bases between them. There are 15 residues in the CDR3. Germline CDR1 SGHKS, CDR2 YYEKEE (reference sequence). This chain's CDR3 is CASSLARGLLGEQYF. In DNA, the CDR3 is TGTGCCAGCAGCTTGGCCCGGGGGTTGCTAGGCGAGCAGTACTTC.